This T cell receptor beta chain was recovered during a study of blood T cell repertoires in COVID-19. Study context: COVID-19 samples collected from the United States, Italy and Spain covered acute and convalescent phases. The cDNA or gDNA used as material had been derived from T cells, B-cell-depleted T cells, or PBMCs.

The germline gives CDR1 LGHDT, CDR2 YNNKEL (reference sequence). This CDR3 has 15 residues. V was trimmed by 4 bases and J by 7 bases, leaving 17 bases between them. Each recovered donor of Cohort 3 presented with two negative PCRs, clearance, or symptom resolution. In the original workflow: Estimation of nucleated cell counts relied on the amplification of reference gene primers. TCRdb keeps only in-frame clones here, not all; method: immunoSEQ multiplex PCR. For V, J and clone size, that table is used; D and trimming come from the DNA. The profile covers fewer than 250,000 clones, with 89% appearing a single time and roughly 8.4% taken by the ten largest.

The material sequenced was PBMCs or T cells enriched from blood (not recorded which). This TCR was recovered from a young woman who had recovered from COVID-19. The chain is built from TRBV3-1 (or the pseudogene TRBV3-2) and TRBJ2-1; a possible D gene is TRBD2 (6 bases). CDR3 nucleotides: TGTGCCAGCAGCCCCTTACTAGCCCCGAAGAATGAGCAGTTCTTC. It specifies CASSPLLAPKNEQFF.